This T cell receptor (beta chain) was sequenced during a study of CD8 T cells in ankylosing spondylitis. Notes on the study in general: Some of the motif variants had earlier been found in reactive arthritis patients' fluid and blood. The study looked at matched synovial fluid samples from ankylosing spondylitis patients. Disease-linked clones were reported to be significantly enriched there. Among TCR beta sequences, a motif of several highly homologous variants appeared characteristic of ankylosing spondylitis blood.

Preparation of TCR beta libraries was done by quantitative 5'-RACE with molecular barcodes. TCRdb itself ran the 5' RACE reads through MiXCR, one entry per CDR3 protein. The table includes some 130,000 distinct CDR3 sequences, 6% to 8% detected once. Many counts were recorded for this clonotype. Its antigen remains unidentified. The TCR was taken from a female donor with ankylosing spondylitis or in good health (not recorded which). The sequencing input was blood, either unsorted or a sorted T cell fraction (not recorded which).

CDR3 sequence reads: CSANLRGDYNEQFF. CDR3 nucleotide sequence: TGCAGTGCTAATCTGCGGGGGGATTACAATGAGCAGTTCTTC. The V call is TRBV20-1, the J call TRBJ2-1, with 8 bases identical to TRBD2. The J segment lost 4 bases and the V segment lost 4 bases, leaving 6 bases of the junction unmatched. The CDR3 consists of 14 residues. In germline, CDR1 is DFQATT, CDR2 SNEGSKA (reference sequence).